This T cell receptor (beta chain) originates from a study of blood T cell repertoires in COVID-19. Study-level background: Acute and convalescent COVID-19 samples came from the United States, Italy and Spain. PBMCs, B-cell-depleted T cells, or T cells provided the cDNA or gDNA that made up the material.

Germline-derived CDR1 and CDR2 are MNHEY and SMNVEV (reference sequence). CDR3 length: 14 amino acids. The germline V and J ends were trimmed by 6 bases and 1 base, with 12 bases remaining between them. Authors' methods: It was from reference gene primer amplification that nucleated cell counts were estimated. The repertoire was sequenced with immunoSEQ multiplex PCR; TCRdb's copy has only in-frame clones and lacks some. That table supplies the V and J calls and clone size; D and trimming were determined from the DNA. The data show about 200,000 clones, over 60% seen once. This TCR derives from a woman in her 70s with acute or convalescent COVID-19. The sequencing input was peripheral blood. This chain joins TRBV27 and TRBJ1-1; tentative D call: TRBD1 (6 bases). CDR3 region: CASRALQGNTEAFF. Here the CDR3 DNA reads TGTGCCAGCAGAGCACTACAGGGGAACACTGAAGCTTTCTTT.